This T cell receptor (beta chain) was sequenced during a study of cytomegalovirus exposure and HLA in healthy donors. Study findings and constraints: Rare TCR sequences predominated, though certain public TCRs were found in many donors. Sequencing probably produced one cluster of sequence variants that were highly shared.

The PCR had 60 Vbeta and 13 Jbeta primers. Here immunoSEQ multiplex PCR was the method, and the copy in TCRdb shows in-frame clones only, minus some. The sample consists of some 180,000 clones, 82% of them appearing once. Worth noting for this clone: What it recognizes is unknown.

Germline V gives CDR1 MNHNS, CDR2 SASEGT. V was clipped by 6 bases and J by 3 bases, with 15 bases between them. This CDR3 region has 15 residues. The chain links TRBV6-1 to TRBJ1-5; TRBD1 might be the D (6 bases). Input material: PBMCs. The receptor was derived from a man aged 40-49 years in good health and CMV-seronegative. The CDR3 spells CASSSTQGLNQPQHF. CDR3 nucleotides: TGTGCCAGCAGCTCCACGCAGGGGCTCAATCAGCCCCAGCATTTT.